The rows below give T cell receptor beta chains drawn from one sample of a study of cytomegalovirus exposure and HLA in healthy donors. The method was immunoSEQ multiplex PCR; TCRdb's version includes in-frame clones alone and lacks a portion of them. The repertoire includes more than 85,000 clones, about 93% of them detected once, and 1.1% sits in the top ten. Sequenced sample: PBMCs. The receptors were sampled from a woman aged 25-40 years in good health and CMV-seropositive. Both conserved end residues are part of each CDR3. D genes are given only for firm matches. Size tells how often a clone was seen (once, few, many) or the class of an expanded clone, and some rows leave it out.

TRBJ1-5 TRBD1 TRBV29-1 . CSVRDRENQPQHF TGCAGCGTCAGGGACAGGGAAAATCAGCCCCAGCATTTT
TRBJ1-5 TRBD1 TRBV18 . CASSPPRTGPTQPQHF TGTGCCAGCTCACCACCGAGGACAGGGCCCACTCAGCCCCAGCATTTT
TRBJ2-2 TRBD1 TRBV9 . CASSGRQGATPGELFF TGTGCCAGCAGCGGAAGACAGGGGGCTACCCCCGGGGAGCTGTTTTTT
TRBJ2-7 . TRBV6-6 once CASSYNIAREQYF TGTGCCAGCAGTTACAATATAGCAAGGGAGCAGTACTTC
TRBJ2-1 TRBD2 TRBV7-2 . CASSWLAGGYNEQFF TGTGCCAGCAGCTGGCTAGCGGGAGGCTACAATGAGCAGTTCTTC
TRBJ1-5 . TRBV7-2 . CASSLRAGDQPQHF TGTGCCAGCAGCCTCCGGGCGGGGGATCAGCCCCAGCATTTT
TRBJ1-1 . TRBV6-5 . CASSSQGFEVNTEAFF TGTGCCAGCAGTTCCCAGGGGTTTGAGGTGAACACTGAAGCTTTCTTT
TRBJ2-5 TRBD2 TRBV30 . CAWSAGLAEETQYF TGTGCCTGGAGTGCAGGACTAGCGGAAGAGACCCAGTACTTC
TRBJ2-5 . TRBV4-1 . CASSQVSSGEWETQYF TGCGCCAGCAGCCAAGTTTCGTCAGGGGAGTGGGAGACCCAGTACTTC
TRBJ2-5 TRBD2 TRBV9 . CASSVVGLAEETQYF TGTGCCAGCAGCGTAGTGGGACTAGCGGAAGAGACCCAGTACTTC
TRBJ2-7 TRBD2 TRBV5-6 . CASSPGLAGAYEQYF TGTGCCAGCAGCCCAGGACTAGCGGGCGCCTACGAGCAGTACTTC
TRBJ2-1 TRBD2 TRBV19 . CASTPTSGTSYNEQFF TGTGCCAGTACCCCGACTAGCGGGACCTCCTACAATGAGCAGTTCTTC
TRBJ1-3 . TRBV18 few CASSPISTGPSGNTIYF TGTGCCAGCTCACCTATATCGACAGGACCCTCTGGAAACACCATATATTTT
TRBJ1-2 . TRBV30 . CAWSVRQTVNYGYTF TGTGCCTGGAGTGTACGACAAACAGTTAACTATGGCTACACCTTC
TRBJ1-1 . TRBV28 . CASSFPRLGGGTEAFF TGTGCCAGCAGTTTCCCCCGTTTAGGGGGGGGGACTGAAGCTTTCTTT
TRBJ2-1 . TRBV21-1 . CASSNRLASYNEQFF TGTGCCAGCAGCAATCGACTAGCTAGCTACAATGAGCAGTTCTTC
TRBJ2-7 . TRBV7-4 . CASSLEQCYEQYF TGTGCCAGCAGCTTAGAACAGTGCTACGAGCAGTACTTC
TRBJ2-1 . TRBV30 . CAWSVRGEGEQFF TGTGCCTGGAGTGTACGTGGAGAGGGTGAGCAGTTCTTC
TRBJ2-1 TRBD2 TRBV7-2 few CASSSKRGLAGYNEQFF TGTGCCAGCAGCTCGAAAAGAGGACTAGCGGGGTACAATGAGCAGTTCTTC
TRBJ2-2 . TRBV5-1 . CASRGGANTGELFF TGCGCCAGCAGAGGAGGGGCGAACACCGGGGAGCTGTTTTTT
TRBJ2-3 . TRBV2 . CASSENRETDTQYF TGTGCCAGCAGTGAAAACAGGGAGACAGATACGCAGTATTTT
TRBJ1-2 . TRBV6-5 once CASSYLEGGLYF TGTGCCAGCAGTTACCTTGAGGGAGGTCTCTACTTC
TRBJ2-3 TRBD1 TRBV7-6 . CASSSTRQGITDTQYF TGTGCCAGCAGTTCTACACGACAGGGGATCACAGATACGCAGTATTTT
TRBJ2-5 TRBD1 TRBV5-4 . CASSLVTGGLGETQYF TGTGCCAGCAGCTTGGTAACAGGGGGTTTAGGGGAGACCCAGTACTTC
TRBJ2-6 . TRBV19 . CASSILQGSGANVLTF TGTGCCAGTAGTATTTTACAGGGTTCTGGGGCCAACGTCCTGACTTTC
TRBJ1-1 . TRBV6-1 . CASSEVRGNTEAFF TGTGCCAGCAGTGAAGTGAGAGGGAATACTGAAGCTTTCTTT
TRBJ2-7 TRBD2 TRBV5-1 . CASSLGRETLGEQYF TGCGCCAGCAGCTTGGGGCGGGAGACGTTGGGCGAGCAGTACTTC
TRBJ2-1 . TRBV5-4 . CASTPHAAPTLNEQFF TGTGCCAGCACCCCCCATGCCGCCCCGACACTCAATGAGCAGTTCTTC
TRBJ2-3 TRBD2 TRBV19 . CASSISGGSDTQYF TGTGCCAGTAGTATTTCGGGAGGGTCAGATACGCAGTATTTT
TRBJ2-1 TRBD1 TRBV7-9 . CASSVGQGRCVF TGTGCCAGCAGCGTCGGACAGGGCCGCTGTGTCTTC
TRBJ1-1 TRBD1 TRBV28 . CASSLSRRSGRGLSEAFF TGTGCCAGCAGTTTATCCCGTCGCTCCGGCAGGGGGCTCTCTGAAGCTTTCTTT
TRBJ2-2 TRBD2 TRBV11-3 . CASSQKGLGGYGELFF TGTGCCAGCAGCCAGAAGGGACTAGGTGGTTACGGGGAGCTGTTTTTT
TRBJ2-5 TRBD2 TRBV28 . CATFRLLAGVGETQYF TGTGCTACGTTTCGGTTGCTAGCGGGAGTCGGGGAGACCCAGTACTTC
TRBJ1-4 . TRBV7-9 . CASSLRQGGEKLFF TGTGCCAGCAGCTTACGTCAGGGAGGGGAAAAACTGTTTTTT